This paragraph reports one TCR beta chain. What antigen it recognizes has not been identified. Base qualities were left out, and no much larger clone turns up one base away. Collaborating institutions collected whole blood in K2EDTA tubes following their own protocols. For TCRbeta analysis, collaborators shipped samples as frozen whole blood, isolated PBMCs, or DNA extracted from either of those sample types. The data originate from a study of blood T cell repertoires in COVID-19 (TCRdb year 2020). A note on the overall study: Samples covering the acute and convalescent phases of COVID-19 were provided by collaborators in the United States, Italy and Spain. The material from the prospective study consisted of cDNA or gDNA derived from T cells, B-cell-depleted T cells, or PBMCs. The dataset comprised deeply sampled blood TCRbeta repertoires from subjects exposed to, actively infected with, or recovered from COVID-19. The repertoires were released in a freely available public database intended as a resource for research on the immune response to SARS-CoV-2. The samples were drawn from the first 160 participants of the ongoing ImmuneRACE study and from over 950 subjects provided by 6 global collaborators. Nearly every sample came with metadata listing a de-identified subject ID, COVID-19 status, age in years and sex. HLA class I and class II types, where available, came from metadata supplied by the sample provider rather than from assay-based typing. What the authors observed across the whole study: How much clinical and demographic metadata was included differed by source and by participant, and the metadata was provided uncurated.

TCRbeta CDR3 regions were amplified from genomic DNA by means of the immunoSEQ Assay, a bias-controlled multiplex PCR. The source study handled its data this way. Nucleated cell counts per sample were estimated from amplification of reference gene primers within the assay. Sequence reads were collapsed and filtered to measure the absolute abundance of every unique TCRbeta CDR3 rearrangement. Productive Simpson clonality was computed per sample as the square root of Simpson's diversity index over productive rearrangements. Here the immuneACCESS table is served through TCRdb, limited to in-frame sequences with V and J called. Missing clones are a known gap in these copies; in checked studies unresolved V genes cover under half, and the rest lacks a known reason. Clonal size and the V and J genes are those of that table, whereas D and trimming came from the DNA. The sample has 120,000 or so clones on record, roughly 74% of them singletons. The ten largest make up roughly 5.5% of the sample.

Sequenced material: peripheral blood. The source is a man in his 60s with acute or convalescent COVID-19.

The CDR3 corresponds to CASSYGSSYNSPLHF. The bases read TGTGCCAGCAGTTACGGGAGCTCCTATAATTCACCCCTCCACTTT. The chain is made from TRBV27 and TRBJ1-6, with the D gene not confidently named. From the germline V gene (reference sequence), CDR1 is MNHEY and CDR2 is SMNVEV. From cysteine to phenylalanine, the CDR3 is 15 amino acids long. Only CDR3 DNA is held: 45 bases, read in frame from base 1. V gives up 4 bases and J gives up 0 bases, and the segment between their germline ends measures 7 bases.